This is a list of T cell receptor beta chains from one sample in a study of CD8 T cells in Susac syndrome. TCRdb re-called the immunoSEQ multiplex PCR reads through MiXCR, storing one row per CDR3 protein. This sample has approximately 300,000 distinct CDR3 sequences, with approximately 89% found just once. Sequences were obtained from CD8+ T cells from PBMCs. These receptors originate from a human donor with multiple sclerosis. Each CDR3 is given without its conserved first and last residue. Each record gives: V gene, clone size, CDR3 protein. Some rows have no size entry. The others give once, few or many, or a class for an expanded clone.

>TRBV6-6|NA
ASSLGPAYNEQF
>TRBV20-1|NA
SARDRYALEAF
>TRBV7-9|NA
ASSPQESGYNEQF
>TRBV12-3/TRBV12-4|NA
ASTLRRITTEAF
>TRBV6-6|NA
ASSYIQYEQY
>TRBV27|NA
ASSLSRGNYEQY
>TRBV4-3|NA
ASSQDSASVGTGELF
>TRBV2|NA
ASTGTGQRRETQY
>TRBV5-4|NA
ASSLERARELF
>TRBV20-1|once
SARDLQGQRGTEAF
>TRBV28|once
ASSLPQQETQY
>TRBV9|NA
ASSSSRSYNEQF
>TRBV7-2|NA
ASSPGAGVLHGYT
>TRBV3-1|NA
ASSPGTGASGNTIY
>TRBV14|NA
ASSQGEGATYEQY
>TRBV20-1|NA
SAHTRDRGSGEQY
>TRBV9|NA
ASSVAGVGKDTQY
>TRBV28|NA
ASSFIQGGSPLH
>TRBV30|NA
AWSVPPGPQRNNEQF
>TRBV3-1|NA
ASSPGGIIKVKPLH
>TRBV9|NA
ASSEAPGQRNEKLF
>TRBV20-1|NA
SARVWSVTNTGELF
>TRBV27|NA
ASSSRVGNQPQH
>TRBV2|NA
ASSYRGPWGEIYEQY
>TRBV28|NA
ASSLPIPGQGAYEQY
>TRBV7-3|NA
ASSFGGSDYEQY
>TRBV4-3|NA
ASSQDRTDPGEQY
>TRBV20-1|NA
SARTPSIAGASYEQY
>TRBV29-1|NA
SVEDYLSYEQY
>TRBV2|NA
ASSEGEGELF
>TRBV28|NA
ASTSVPELNQPQH
>TRBV19|NA
ASSPNSGGYEQY
>TRBV12-3/TRBV12-4|NA
ASSSSGSTTDTQY
>TRBV20-1|NA
SARVRGSETQY
>TRBV29-1|NA
SVDLSGRLNYGYT
>TRBV2|NA
ASSELSGSTDTQY
>TRBV28|NA
ASSFFYQGAHEQF
>TRBV28|NA
ASSPTGAWEQF
>TRBV5-1|once
ASRGGTGFHGYT
>TRBV7-6|once
ASSPQPRGANEQY
>TRBV7-9|NA
ASSPAGDPNTEAF
>TRBV9|once
ASSVEGTVNTEAF
>TRBV5-4|NA
ASSWGRPGSGNEKLF
>TRBV19|NA
ARMDRERRGLIAESTGELF
>TRBV20-1|NA
SARKLAGTYEQY
>TRBV5-8|NA
ASSASGQVNNEQF
>TRBV5-1|NA
ASSLEDRVWNEQF
>TRBV7-9|NA
ASSSGQGATEKLF
>TRBV4-2|NA
ASSDTGTGNYEQY
>TRBV30|NA
AWTNGGGGNIQY
>TRBV7-2|NA
ASSKTGPNAETRY
>TRBV28|NA
ASSDRELGNQPQH
>TRBV6-5|few
ASSYAALYEQY
>TRBV27|NA
ASSSGTTLGYNEQF